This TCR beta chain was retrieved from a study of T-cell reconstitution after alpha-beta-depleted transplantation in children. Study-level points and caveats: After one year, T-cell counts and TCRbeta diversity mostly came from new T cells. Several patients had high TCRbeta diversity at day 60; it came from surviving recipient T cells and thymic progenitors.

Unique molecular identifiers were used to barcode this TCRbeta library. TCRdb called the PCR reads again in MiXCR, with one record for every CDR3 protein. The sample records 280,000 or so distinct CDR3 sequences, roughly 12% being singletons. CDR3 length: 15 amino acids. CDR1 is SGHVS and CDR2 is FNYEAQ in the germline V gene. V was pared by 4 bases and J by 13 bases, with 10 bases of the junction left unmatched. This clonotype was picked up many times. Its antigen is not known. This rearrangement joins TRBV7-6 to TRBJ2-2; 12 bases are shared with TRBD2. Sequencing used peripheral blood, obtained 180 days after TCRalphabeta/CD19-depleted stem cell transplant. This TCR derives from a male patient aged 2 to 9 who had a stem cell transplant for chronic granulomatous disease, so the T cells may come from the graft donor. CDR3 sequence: CASSSRLAGERWLFF. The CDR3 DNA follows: TGTGCCAGCAGCTCGCGACTAGCGGGAGAGAGATGGCTGTTTTTT.